What follows are 18 T cell receptor beta chains derived from one specimen sequenced in a study of cytomegalovirus exposure and HLA in healthy donors. The study ran its PCR with 60 Vbeta and 13 Jbeta primers. Only in-frame clones appear in the TCRdb table, and some are missing; sequencing was by immunoSEQ multiplex PCR. This sample's table reports 100,000 to 150,000 clones. The sample taken for sequencing was PBMCs. All receptors come from a man younger than 40 in good health and CMV-seronegative.

The chain couples TRBV6-6 to TRBJ2-5, with a weak D call TRBD1 (6 bases). This CDR3 comprises 14 residues. Germline lookup yields CDR1 MNHNY and CDR2 SVGAGI (reference sequence). The V gene lost 2 bases and the J gene lost 1 base, with 8 bases spanning the gap. Here the CDR3 reads CASSYPDSQETQYF. In nucleotides, the CDR3 is TGTGCCAGCAGTTACCCGGACAGCCAAGAGACCCAGTACTTC.

V and J are TRBV19 and TRBJ2-6; a possible D gene is TRBD1 (6 bases). Germline CDR1 reads LNHDA; CDR2 reads SQIVND (reference sequence). The CDR3 is made up of 18 amino acids. V was cut by 5 bases and J by 6 bases, with 23 bases left in between. CDR3 nucleotides: TGTGCCAGTAGTCCAGAGGGTGGACAGATGGGTTTGGCCAACGTCCTGACTTTC. It yields the protein CASSPEGGQMGLANVLTF.

The gene calls are TRBV29-1 and TRBJ1-3; unclear D gene. V was trimmed by 3 bases and J by 0 bases, leaving 12 bases between them. Per germline, CDR1 SQVTM and CDR2 ANQGSEA. The CDR3 has 15 amino acids. CDR3 amino acids: CSVEESERSGNTIYF. CDR3 DNA sequence: TGCAGCGTTGAGGAAAGTGAGCGCTCTGGAAACACCATATATTTT.

This chain uses TRBV18 with TRBJ1-2; the D is unclear. The length of the CDR3 is 16 residues. V lost 1 base, J lost 6 bases, and 18 bases lay in between. Germline assignment: CDR1 KGHSH and CDR2 LQKENI. The CDR3 loop is CASSPRKGSGIDGYTF. CDR3 bases: TGTGCCAGCTCACCACGTAAGGGATCGGGAATAGATGGCTACACCTTC.

The chain employs TRBV15 and TRBJ1-4; TRBD1 agrees at 9 bases. The CDR3 has 14 residues. Germline lookup yields CDR1 LNHNV and CDR2 YYDKDF (reference sequence). V was pared by 5 bases and J by 6 bases, with 4 bases of the junction left unmatched. The CDR3 bases are TGTGCCACCAGCGGAAGGACAGGGGATGAAAAACTGTTTTTT. Its protein product is CATSGRTGDEKLFF.

The V gene is TRBV28, the J gene TRBJ2-1, with a weak D call TRBD2 (5 bases). The V gene's germline CDR1 is MDHEN and CDR2 SYDVKM. The V and J ends lost 6 bases and 8 bases respectively, with 11 bases between them. The CDR3 is made up of 12 amino acids. CDR3 bases: TGTGCCAGCAGCCTCGGAGGCGATGAGCAGTTCTTC. It specifies CASSLGGDEQFF.

The rearrangement links TRBV2 to TRBJ2-2; D gene uncertain. Germline CDR1 is SNHLY and CDR2 is FYNNEI. The CDR3 has 10 residues. V lost 9 bases, J lost 8 bases, and 7 bases lay in between. In DNA form, the CDR3 reads TGTGCCAGTAGAGGAGGGGAGCTGTTTTTT. Protein sequence: CASRGGELFF.

The rearrangement uses TRBV6-1 and TRBJ1-5; D perhaps matches TRBD1 (6 bases). The CDR3 is made up of 15 amino acids. V gave up 2 bases and J gave up 1 base, with 9 bases separating them. Germline-derived CDR1 and CDR2 are MNHNS and SASEGT. DNA for the CDR3: TGTGCCAGCAGTGAAACAGGGCTGAGCAATCAGCCCCAGCATTTT. Translated: CASSETGLSNQPQHF.

The chain carries TRBV5-4 and TRBJ2-7; D not resolved. This CDR3 has 14 amino acids. The V end was cut by 2 bases, the J end by 6 bases, with 15 bases between. Per germline, CDR1 SGHNT and CDR2 YYREEE (reference sequence). CDR3: CASSFDLPTGEQYF. The DNA for the CDR3 is TGTGCCAGCAGCTTTGATCTACCTACCGGCGAGCAGTACTTC.

The rearrangement uses TRBV6-1 and TRBJ1-5; D is unresolved. V lost 6 bases and J lost 1, with 10 bases in between. CDR1 is MNHNS and CDR2 is SASEGT in the germline V gene. The CDR3 length is 14 residues. The CDR3 coding sequence is TGTGCCAGCAGGTTAGCGGTAAGCAATCAGCCCCAGCATTTT. This codes for CASRLAVSNQPQHF.

This chain connects TRBV6-5 to TRBJ2-3; 10 bases match TRBD2. The length of the CDR3 is 16 residues. Germline CDR1 reads MNHEY; CDR2 reads SVGAGI. J was trimmed by 2 bases and V by 4 bases; bases with no gene match: 6. CDR3 in DNA: TGTGCCAGCAGTTTCAGCGGGAGGGCCCTCACAGATACGCAGTATTTT. Encoded protein: CASSFSGRALTDTQYF.

This sequence joins TRBV30 and TRBJ1-1, with 8 bases fitting TRBD1. This CDR3 spans 13 amino acids. Germline V CDR1 and CDR2: GTSNPN, SVGIG (reference sequence). The trim removed 2 bases at V and 5 bases at J, leaving 4 bases unmatched. CDR3 in DNA: TGTGCCTGGAGTATGACAGGGGAAACTGAAGCTTTCTTT. It encodes CAWSMTGETEAFF. The full variable domain, rest sourced from reference TRBV30 and TRBJ1-1, is SQTIHQWPATLVQPVGSPLSLECTVEGTSNPNLYWYRQAAGRGLQLLFYSVGIGQISSEVPQNLSASRPQDRQFILSSKKLLLSDSGFYLCAWSMTGETEAFFGQGTRLTVV.

The V call is TRBV7-2, the J call TRBJ2-1; TRBD2 aligns across 8 bases. The CDR3 has 14 residues. The germline V gene encodes CDR1 SGHTA and CDR2 FQGNSA. V lost 5 bases and J lost 5; bases outside the gene matches: 5. The CDR3 reads CASSPTSADNEQFF. Here the CDR3 DNA reads TGTGCCAGCAGCCCGACTAGCGCGGACAATGAGCAGTTCTTC.

The chain combines TRBV2 with TRBJ2-5, with a tentative D call TRBD1 (6 bases). Germline V gene lookup returns CDR1 SNHLY and CDR2 FYNNEI. The CDR3 length is 15 residues. Trimming stripped 1 base from V and 4 bases from J, with 13 bases between. The CDR3 loop reads CASSEGGGSGETQYF. CDR3 nucleotide sequence: TGTGCCAGCAGTGAAGGAGGGGGTAGTGGAGAGACCCAGTACTTC.

The rearrangement joins TRBV28 to TRBJ2-1; D call uncertain. Germline lookup yields CDR1 MDHEN and CDR2 SYDVKM. The CDR3 is 15 residues long. Trimming left V 5 bases short and J 0 bases short, with 11 bases between. The CDR3 DNA reads TGTGCCAGCAGTCGCCTTCGGAGCTCCTACAATGAGCAGTTCTTC. Amino acid sequence: CASSRLRSSYNEQFF.

The chain combines TRBV6-5 with TRBJ2-1, with no clear D. This CDR3 region has 11 residues. V lost 4 bases, J lost 13 bases, and 11 bases lay in between. Germline V gene lookup returns CDR1 MNHEY and CDR2 SVGAGI. The CDR3 reads CASSSLGRQFF. CDR3 nucleotide sequence: TGTGCCAGCAGTTCGCTGGGCCGCCAGTTCTTC.

This chain joins TRBV2 and TRBJ2-7; the match to TRBD1 covers 9 bases. The V and J ends lost 7 bases and 4 bases, in that order; junction bases with no gene match: 5. The CDR3 extends over 13 amino acids. The germline V gene has CDR1 SNHLY and CDR2 FYNNEI. Here the CDR3 reads CASTGTGRYEQYF. For the CDR3, the DNA is TGTGCCAGCACTGGGACAGGGCGGTACGAGCAGTACTTC.

The rearrangement links TRBV7-3 to TRBJ2-1; 10 bases align to TRBD2. J lost 9 bases, V lost 6 bases, and 14 bases had no gene match. Germline V gives CDR1 SGHTA, CDR2 FQGTGA. This CDR3 spans 16 amino acids. The chain's CDR3 is CASSRTGTSEGGEQFF. The DNA of the CDR3 is TGTGCCAGCAGTCGTACCGGGACTAGCGAAGGAGGTGAGCAGTTCTTC.